This entry lists 24 T cell receptor beta chains sequenced from one sample in a study of blood T cell repertoires in COVID-19. Assay: immunoSEQ multiplex PCR; the TCRdb copy retains only in-frame clones and omits some. This table holds fewer than 80,000 clones, 85% to 90% found once. The sequenced material came from peripheral blood. The receptors stem from a man aged 70-80 years with acute or convalescent COVID-19.

This chain's CDR3 is CASSILAGGQETQYF. CDR3 bases: TGTGCCAGTAGTATCCTGGCGGGAGGGCAAGAGACCCAGTACTTC. The chain links TRBV19 to TRBJ2-5; the match to TRBD2 covers 9 bases. The germline V gene has CDR1 LNHDA and CDR2 SQIVND (reference sequence). The CDR3 is 15 residues long. V lost 3 bases, J lost 2 bases, and 4 bases stayed unmatched.

This clone was counted between two and nine times. The chain employs TRBV7-9 and TRBJ1-4, with 9 positions matching TRBD1. V shed 3 bases, J shed 5 bases, and the junction held 4 bases outside the gene matches. Germline V CDR1 and CDR2: SEHNR, FQNEAQ (reference sequence). This CDR3 comprises 15 residues. The CDR3 DNA reads TGTGCCAGCAGCTTTACCGGACAGGGGAATGAAAAACTGTTTTTT. Translation: CASSFTGQGNEKLFF.

This chain joins TRBV2 and TRBJ1-1; weak D call: TRBD1 (6 bases). V was pared by 7 bases and J by 4 bases, with 13 bases between. The CDR3 is 13 amino acids. Germline V gene lookup returns CDR1 SNHLY and CDR2 FYNNEI. The CDR3: CASKRDTGTEAFF. CDR3 nucleotide sequence: TGTGCCAGCAAAAGGGACACAGGCACTGAAGCTTTCTTT.

The chain links TRBV19 to TRBJ1-2; 10 bases map to TRBD1. J gave up 2 bases and V 4 bases, and 1 base lay outside the gene matches. Per germline, CDR1 LNHDA and CDR2 SQIVND (reference sequence). There are 14 residues in the CDR3. This chain's CDR3 is CASSTTGGNYGYTF. CDR3 coding DNA: TGTGCCAGTAGTACGACAGGGGGCAACTATGGCTACACCTTC.

The chain joins TRBV6-5 to TRBJ2-7; TRBD2 might be the D (5 bases). The V and J ends lost 6 bases and 3 bases respectively, with 15 bases between them. The length of the CDR3 is 14 residues. CDR1 and CDR2 (germline): MNHEY, SVGAGI. The CDR3 sequence: CASRQTGIRYEQYF. CDR3 nucleotides: TGTGCCAGCAGACAAACGGGGATCCGCTACGAGCAGTACTTC.

The chain carries TRBV11-2 and TRBJ2-1, with a possible D match to TRBD2 (5 bases). V was shortened by 3 bases and J by 5 bases, with 14 bases between the two germline ends. Germline CDR1 is SGHAT and CDR2 is FQNNGV. CDR3 length: 15 amino acids. The CDR3 DNA sequence: TGTGCCAGCAGCTTGACGACCGGACTGAACAATGAGCAGTTCTTC. This gives the protein CASSLTTGLNNEQFF.

The chain recombines TRBV6-2 or TRBV6-3 with TRBJ2-1; 10 positions agree with TRBD1. CDR3 length equals 14 residues. Germline V lookup: CDR1 MNHEY, CDR2 SVGEGT. The trim removed 5 bases at V and 9 bases at J, leaving 7 bases unmatched. CDR3 DNA sequence: TGTGCCAGCAGTCCACGACAGGGGGCGGCTGAGCAGTTCTTC. Translation: CASSPRQGAAEQFF.

The rearrangement uses TRBV29-1 and TRBJ2-1; 9 bases agree with TRBD2. Trimming cost V 3 bases and J 0 bases; bases outside gene matches: 6. The V gene's germline CDR1 is SQVTM and CDR2 ANQGSEA. This CDR3 comprises 16 residues. The CDR3 region has the DNA TGCAGCGTTGATGGGGTAGCGGGGGACTCCTACAATGAGCAGTTCTTC. Its protein is CSVDGVAGDSYNEQFF.

V is TRBV13 and J is TRBJ1-6, with D tentatively TRBD1 (6 bases). The CDR3 totals 14 residues. Trimming took off 0 bases at V and 8 bases at J, with 8 bases between the two ends. Germline CDR1 reads PRHDT; CDR2 reads FYEKMQ (reference sequence). This CDR3 reads CASSLGQGYSPLHF. In DNA form, the CDR3 reads TGTGCCAGCAGCTTAGGACAGGGTTATTCACCCCTCCACTTT.

V gene TRBV16 combines with J gene TRBJ1-1, with 10 bases lining up with TRBD1. The CDR3 is 14 residues long. Per the germline V gene, CDR1 is KGHSY and CDR2 is FQNENV. Trimming took 4 bases from V and 4 from J; bases not matched to a gene: 3. The DNA of the CDR3 is TGTGCCAGCAGCCCGGACAGGGGGTTCACTGAAGCTTTCTTT. It encodes CASSPDRGFTEAFF. Full variable domain (missing parts from reference TRBV16 and TRBJ1-1): GEEVAQTPKHLVRGEGQKAKLYCAPIKGHSYVFWYQQVLKNEFKFLISFQNENVFDETGMPKERFSAKCLPNSPCSLEIQATKLEDSAVYFCASSPDRGFTEAFFGQGTRLTVV.

This clone has just one count. The rearrangement uses TRBV9 and TRBJ1-6; D may be TRBD1 (5 bases). The length of the CDR3 is 13 residues. V was clipped by 6 bases and J by 9 bases, with 13 bases between them. Germline values: CDR1 SGDLS, CDR2 YYNGEE. DNA of the CDR3: TGTGCCAGCATAGGGGCGCGGGGTTCACCCCTCCACTTT. Translation gives CASIGARGSPLHF.

V and J are TRBV19 and TRBJ2-3; the D is unclear. The CDR3 spans 13 residues. V dropped 6 bases and J dropped 0 bases, with 7 bases sitting between them. Germline V gene data show CDR1 as LNHDA and CDR2 as SQIVND (reference sequence). The chain's CDR3 is CASRASSTDTQYF. For the CDR3, the DNA is TGTGCCAGTAGAGCTTCTAGCACAGATACGCAGTATTTT.

As DNA, the CDR3 is TGTGCCAGCTCTAGAGTAGATAATGAGCAGTTCTTC. It is translated as CASSRVDNEQFF. The V call is TRBV27, the J call TRBJ2-1; no definite D call. Germline loops: CDR1 MNHEY, CDR2 SMNVEV (reference sequence). The CDR3 is made up of 12 amino acids. V was shortened by 8 bases and J by 7 bases, with 12 bases between the two germline ends.

The chain is built from TRBV7-6 and TRBJ2-3, with 12 nucleotides matching TRBD1. V was clipped by 6 bases and J by 5 bases; unmatched bases: 12. CDR3 size: 17 residues. The V gene's germline CDR1 is SGHVS and CDR2 FNYEAQ. Here the CDR3 DNA reads TGTGCCAGCAGTTCCGCTCCGGGACAGGGGGCGGGAGATACGCAGTATTTT. It is translated as CASSSAPGQGAGDTQYF.

Only one count was recorded for this clone. CDR3 amino acids: CASSVAPGGNEQYF. As DNA, the CDR3 is TGTGCCAGCAGCGTAGCCCCGGGAGGCAACGAGCAGTACTTC. V and J are TRBV9 and TRBJ2-7; 7 nucleotides match TRBD2. V lost 0 bases to trimming and J lost 5 bases; unmatched junction nucleotides: 5. This CDR3 region has 14 residues. Germline-derived CDR1 and CDR2 are SGDLS and YYNGEE.

This clone was seen only a few times. This rearrangement joins TRBV5-1 to TRBJ1-1; D unclear. The ends were cut back, 1 base at V and 1 base at J, with 11 bases in the middle. The CDR3 runs to 15 residues. Per the germline V gene, CDR1 is SGHRS and CDR2 is YFSETQ. CDR3 loop: CASSLSTVGNTEAFF. In DNA form, the CDR3 reads TGCGCCAGCAGCTTGTCTACAGTCGGGAACACTGAAGCTTTCTTT.

The chain couples TRBV27 to TRBJ2-7; perhaps TRBD2 as D (6 bases). The CDR3 spans 15 residues. V was cut by 0 bases and J by 6 bases, with 15 bases left in between. Germline CDR1 is MNHEY and CDR2 is SMNVEV (reference sequence). CDR3 sequence reads: CASSLSWDLSLEQYF. The CDR3 coding sequence is TGTGCCAGCAGTTTATCGTGGGACTTAAGTCTCGAGCAGTACTTC.

The V gene is TRBV19, the J gene TRBJ1-4, with a weak D call TRBD1 (6 bases). The germline V gene has CDR1 LNHDA and CDR2 SQIVND (reference sequence). V was clipped by 10 bases and J by 4 bases, with 16 bases between them. This CDR3 has 14 residues. The chain's CDR3 is CATGTPRSNEKLFF. The CDR3 nucleotides read TGTGCCACCGGGACACCCAGGAGTAATGAAAAACTGTTTTTT.

The V and J genes are TRBV27 and TRBJ2-1, with 10 bases that match TRBD1. The J segment lost 3 bases and the V segment lost 4 bases, leaving 3 bases of the junction unmatched. This CDR3 has 15 amino acids. Germline CDR1 is MNHEY and CDR2 is SMNVEV (reference sequence). The CDR3 nucleotides read TGTGCCAGCAGTTCCGGGACAGGGGTCTACAATGAGCAGTTCTTC. Protein: CASSSGTGVYNEQFF.

This sequence joins TRBV7-2 and TRBJ1-2, with 9 bases identical to TRBD1. The length of the CDR3 is 13 residues. Per the germline V gene, CDR1 is SGHTA and CDR2 is FQGNSA. V lost 5 bases, J lost 8 bases, and 6 bases stayed unmatched. The CDR3 DNA sequence: TGTGCCAGCAGCATACAGGGGGCTGGCGGCTACACCTTC. Translated: CASSIQGAGGYTF. Full variable domain (rest looked up from reference TRBV7-2 and TRBJ1-2): GAGVSQSPSNKVTEKGKDVELRCDPISGHTALYWYRQSLGQGLEFLIYFQGNSAPDKSGLPSDRFSAERTGGSVSTLTIQRTQQEDSAVYLCASSIQGAGGYTFGSGTRLTVV.

The V and J genes are TRBV3-1 (or the pseudogene TRBV3-2) and TRBJ2-6; D gene ambiguous. The CDR3 has 17 amino acids. V lost 0 bases and J 1 base, leaving 10 bases between the germline ends. The germline V gene encodes CDR1 LGHDT and CDR2 YNNKEL (reference sequence). The DNA for the CDR3 is TGTGCCAGCAGCCAAGATCTCAGCGTATCTGGGGCCAACGTCCTGACTTTC. It yields the protein CASSQDLSVSGANVLTF.

This chain links TRBV19 with TRBJ1-3, with 8 bases lining up with TRBD1. This CDR3 has 15 amino acids. V gave up 2 bases and J gave up 5 bases; unmatched junction bases: 5. CDR1 is LNHDA and CDR2 is SQIVND in the germline V gene (reference sequence). The CDR3 spells CASSILWTGRNTIYF. CDR3 in DNA: TGTGCCAGTAGTATACTTTGGACAGGGAGAAACACCATATATTTT. Full variable domain (outside the CDR3, taken from reference TRBV19 and TRBJ1-3): DGGITQSPKYLFRKEGQNVTLSCEQNLNHDAMYWYRQDPGQGLRLIYYSQIVNDFQKGDIAEGYSVSREKKESFPLTVTSAQKNPTAFYLCASSILWTGRNTIYFGEGSWLTVV.

The rearrangement uses TRBV5-1 and TRBJ1-2; D perhaps matches TRBD1 (6 bases). The germline V and J ends were trimmed by 1 base and 3 bases, with 7 bases remaining between them. The CDR3 is 13 residues long. Per germline, CDR1 SGHRS and CDR2 YFSETQ. This CDR3 reads CASSLHRDYGYTF. The CDR3 region has the DNA TGCGCCAGCAGCTTGCACAGGGACTATGGCTACACCTTC.

CDR3: CASRKGQTYEQYF. In DNA form, the CDR3 reads TGCGCCAGCAGAAAAGGACAGACCTACGAGCAGTACTTC. The chain recombines TRBV5-1 with TRBJ2-7; possibly TRBD1 for D (6 bases). Trimming took off 5 bases at V and 2 bases at J, with 11 bases between the two ends. The CDR3 has 13 amino acids. The germline CDR1 and CDR2 sequences are SGHRS and YFSETQ.